This TCR beta chain was sequenced during a study of blood T cell repertoires in COVID-19. Two negative PCRs, clearance, or symptom resolution had been documented for recovered Cohort 3 donors. This clone was detected once. V was cut by 0 bases and J by 1 base, with 10 bases left in between. This CDR3 comprises 16 residues. Here immunoSEQ multiplex PCR was the method, and the copy in TCRdb shows in-frame clones only, minus some. The sample shows 490,000 or so clones, more than 85% of them seen only once. This TCR came from a woman aged 60-75 years who had recovered from COVID-19. The rearrangement uses TRBV23-1 and TRBJ1-5, with D maybe TRBD1 (5 bases). TRBV23-1 is given ORF status, its function remaining uncertain. Sequencing was done on a sample of PBMCs or T cells enriched from blood (not recorded which). Written as DNA, the CDR3 is TGCGCCAGCAGTCAATCGCCGGGGGTCAGCAATCAGCCCCAGCATTTT. This encodes CASSQSPGVSNQPQHF.